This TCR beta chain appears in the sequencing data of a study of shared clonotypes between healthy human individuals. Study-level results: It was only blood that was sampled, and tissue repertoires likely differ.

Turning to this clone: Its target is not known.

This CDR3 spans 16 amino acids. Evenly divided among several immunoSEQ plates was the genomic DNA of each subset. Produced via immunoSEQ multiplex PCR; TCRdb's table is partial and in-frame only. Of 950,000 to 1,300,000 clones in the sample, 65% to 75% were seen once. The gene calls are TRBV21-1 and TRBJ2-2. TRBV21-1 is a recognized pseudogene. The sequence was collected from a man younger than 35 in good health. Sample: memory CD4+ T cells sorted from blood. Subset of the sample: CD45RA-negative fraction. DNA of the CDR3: TGTGCCAGCAGCGGTTGGTCCTTCTCGAACACCGGGGAGCTGTTTTTT. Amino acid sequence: CASSGWSFSNTGELFF.